Detailed here is one T cell receptor (beta chain). The data are from a study of blood T cell repertoires in COVID-19. Clones were read by immunoSEQ multiplex PCR, and TCRdb kept only the in-frame ones, dropping some. The data show about 170,000 clones, about 85% seen once. Trimming cost V 10 bases and J 4 bases, with 16 bases left between them. Per the germline V gene, CDR1 is LNHDA and CDR2 is SQIVND (reference sequence). The CDR3 is made up of 13 amino acids. The sample consisted of peripheral blood. The chain combines TRBV19 with TRBJ1-2, with D possibly being TRBD1 (6 bases). The TCR comes from a woman of 80 years or more with COVID-19, enrolled during active disease. In DNA, the CDR3 is TGTGCCACGGGGGGGGCTCTACGCTATGGCTACACCTTC. It is translated as CATGGALRYGYTF.